The T cell receptor (beta chain) described here comes from a study of blood T cell repertoires in COVID-19. Study at large: Acute and convalescent COVID-19 samples came from the United States, Italy and Spain.

Clones were read by immunoSEQ multiplex PCR, and TCRdb kept only the in-frame ones, dropping some. The sample lists over 250,000 clones, about 81% occurring once. V lost 0 bases, J lost 4 bases, and 2 bases stayed unmatched. This CDR3 region has 15 residues. Germline V CDR1 and CDR2: SGDLS, YYNGEE. The sample consisted of PBMCs or T cells enriched from blood (not recorded which). The J gene is TRBJ2-1, the V gene TRBV9; 9 positions match TRBD2. The receptor was derived from a man between 25 and 39 years old with acute COVID-19. The CDR3 DNA follows: TGTGCCAGCAGCGTAGCGAGCGGGGGGTACAATGAGCAGTTCTTC. Its translation is CASSVASGGYNEQFF.